This entry concerns a single TCR beta chain. Its specificity is unknown. The source of the sample is a study of cytomegalovirus exposure and HLA in healthy donors. With 6 bases removed from V and 4 bases from J, the gap between germline ends came to 10 bases. This CDR3 is built from 13 residues. Germline V gene data show CDR1 as MNHEY and CDR2 as SVGAGI. Study results and caveats: The tendency of first-cohort TCR clusters to co-occur in the 100 to 150 validation repertoires was identified by a subsequent analysis.

Some clones are missing from TCRdb's copy, which holds only in-frame ones; the method was immunoSEQ multiplex PCR. The top ten clones hold more than 1.1% of a sample with 150,000 to 200,000 clones, 86% of them seen once. The sequencing input was PBMCs. The rearrangement links TRBV6-5 to TRBJ2-1; D might be TRBD2 (6 bases). This receptor was taken from a young woman in good health and CMV-seronegative. The CDR3 sequence: CASSFRGYNEQFF. In nucleotides, the CDR3 is TGTGCCAGCAGCTTCCGGGGGTACAATGAGCAGTTCTTC.